Shown below are 5 T cell receptor beta chains from a single sample sequenced in a study of response to subunit inactivated influenza vaccine. In TCRdb, the RT-PCR reads were re-called with MiXCR into one record per CDR3 protein. The table has 600,000 to 700,000 distinct CDR3 sequences, 11% to 15% seen once. The sample here was PBMCs from blood, taken around 14 days before vaccination. The receptors derive from a man aged 50-60 years who received an inactivated influenza vaccine.

This chain joins TRBV6-1 and TRBJ2-5, with D perhaps TRBD1 (5 bases). V was pared by 1 base and J by 2 bases, with 14 bases between. CDR1 and CDR2 from the germline V gene are MNHNS and SASEGT. The CDR3 is 16 residues long. The chain's CDR3 is CASSEGVRVVQETQYF. CDR3 sequence (DNA): TGTGCCAGCAGTGAAGGGGTCAGGGTTGTGCAAGAGACCCAGTACTTC.

This clonotype came up a few times. The chain joins TRBV5-1 to TRBJ2-1, with TRBD2 matching 13 bases. Per germline, CDR1 SGHRS and CDR2 YFSETQ. Trimming cost V 4 bases and J 5 bases; bases outside gene matches: 6. This CDR3 comprises 16 residues. The CDR3 loop reads CASSHRLAGGNNEQFF. In nucleotides, the CDR3 is TGCGCCAGCAGCCATCGACTAGCGGGGGGCAACAATGAGCAGTTCTTC.

The chain is built from TRBV20-1 and TRBJ2-7; D is unresolved. Germline lookup yields CDR1 DFQATT and CDR2 SNEGSKA (reference sequence). V was pared by 7 bases and J by 12 bases, with 19 bases between. This CDR3 is 11 amino acids long. CDR3 in amino acids: CSVLRPGMGYF. DNA for the CDR3: TGCAGTGTCCTACGTCCGGGTATGGGGTACTTC.

The rearrangement joins TRBV7-9 to TRBJ2-3; 10 nucleotides line up with TRBD2. The CDR3 runs 15 residues. CDR1 is SEHNR and CDR2 is FQNEAQ in the germline V gene (reference sequence). With V trimmed by 4 bases and J by 5 bases, 6 bases remained unmatched. For the CDR3, the DNA is TGTGCCAGCAGCTCGATAGCGGGAGGAGTAGATACGCAGTATTTT. This sequence encodes CASSSIAGGVDTQYF. The whole variable domain, remainder taken from reference TRBV7-9 and TRBJ2-3, is DTGVSQNPRHKITKRGQNVTFRCDPISEHNRLYWYRQTLGQGPEFLTYFQNEAQLEKSRLLSDRFSAERPKGSFSTLEIQRTEQGDSAMYLCASSSIAGGVDTQYFGPGTRLTVL.

The sample holds a few counts of this clonotype. The chain carries TRBV12-3 or TRBV12-4 and TRBJ2-1, with 10 bases lining up with TRBD2. V was clipped by 1 base and J by 7 bases; unmatched bases: 4. The CDR3 extends over 15 amino acids. The CDR3: CASSLGTSGENEQFF. Written as DNA, the CDR3 is TGTGCCAGCAGTTTAGGAACTAGCGGGGAGAATGAGCAGTTCTTC.